What follows is one T cell receptor beta chain and its context. The antigen this receptor binds is unknown. No qualities accompany the bases; no much larger clone lies one base away. This specimen belongs to a study of OX40 agonist ivuxolimab in advanced cancers. Context from the whole study: The costimulatory receptor OX40 (CD134) was targeted by ivuxolimab, a fully human IgG2 agonistic monoclonal antibody. Intravenous ivuxolimab was administered to patients every 2 weeks at six dose levels: 0.01, 0.1, 0.3, 1.5, 3 and 10 mg/kg. Of the approximately 53 patients in dose escalation, about 20 had hepatocellular carcinoma, roughly 15 had melanoma, 9 had renal cell carcinoma and 9 had head and neck cancer. The dose-escalation cohort was 82.7% male with a mean age of roughly 62 years, ranging from about 23 to 85. Patients were allowed to have had prior anti-PD-1, anti-PD-L1 or anti-CTLA-4 therapy, and 40% to 45% of the dose-escalation patients had previously received checkpoint inhibitors. Partial responses occurred in three dose-escalation patients: two with cutaneous melanoma and one with hepatocellular carcinoma. The purpose of peripheral TCRbeta sequencing was to test whether ivuxolimab changed TCR sequence diversity and led to clonal T-cell expansion. The paper reports the monotherapy dose-escalation portion (N of about 50 patients) of the phase I ivuxolimab trial. The full study reports these points: The antigen specificity of the peripheral T cells that underwent clonal expansion was not determined. At doses of 0.1 to 3.0 mg/kg, clonal expansion of both CD4+ and CD8+ T cells in blood was seen between baseline and week 6. Low levels of normalized T-cell clonal expansion were also seen in some patients who did not respond. In the 0.1-3.0 mg/kg groups, partial responders were among the patients with the lowest normalized peripheral clonal expansion, particularly in CD8+ T cells. After ivuxolimab, CD8+ T cells had more expanded clones than CD4+ T cells on average.

At the junction V is shortened by 6 bases and J by 1 base; bases outside the gene matches: 10. The cysteine opens and the phenylalanine closes a CDR3 of 16 amino acids. CDR3 DNA only is kept here, 48 bases in frame from base 1. The germline V gene (reference sequence) sets CDR1 to MNHEY and CDR2 to SMNVEV. Patients with autoimmune disease history or receiving systemic immunosuppression were excluded from the trial. Peripheral blood for TCR sequencing was collected from all dose cohorts at baseline, on cycle 4 day 1, and on cycle 7 day 1. The samples were taken from a phase I, first-in-human, multicenter, open-label dose-escalation trial of ivuxolimab. The trial enrolled adults with locally advanced or metastatic head and neck squamous cell, hepatocellular, melanoma or renal cell carcinoma. CD4+ and CD8+ T cells were sorted separately from peripheral blood before TCR sequencing. To sequence the TCRbeta CDR3 region, genomic DNA was isolated from the sorted cells. The immunoSEQ Assay was used to sequence the TCRbeta CDR3 regions. The immuneACCESS repertoire file appears here via TCRdb, limited to in-frame rearrangements. These files lack a portion of the clones; in checked studies, under half of the deficit traces to unresolved V genes, and the cause of the others is not known. The sample table shows 35,000 to 45,000 clones, and more than 70% are seen once. The ten most abundant clones make up roughly a sixth of the sample.

Rearrangement joined TRBV27 to TRBJ1-1; 8 middle bases align to TRBD1. This sequence originates from an adult with an advanced solid tumor such as melanoma, head and neck, liver or kidney cancer. The input for sequencing was CD4+ or CD8+ T cells sorted from blood, taken in a trial of the OX40 agonist ivuxolimab. The nucleotides are TGTGCCAGCAGCAAGGACAGGGCGGGCCGGAACACTGAAGCTTTCTTT. Translated, it reads CASSKDRAGRNTEAFF.